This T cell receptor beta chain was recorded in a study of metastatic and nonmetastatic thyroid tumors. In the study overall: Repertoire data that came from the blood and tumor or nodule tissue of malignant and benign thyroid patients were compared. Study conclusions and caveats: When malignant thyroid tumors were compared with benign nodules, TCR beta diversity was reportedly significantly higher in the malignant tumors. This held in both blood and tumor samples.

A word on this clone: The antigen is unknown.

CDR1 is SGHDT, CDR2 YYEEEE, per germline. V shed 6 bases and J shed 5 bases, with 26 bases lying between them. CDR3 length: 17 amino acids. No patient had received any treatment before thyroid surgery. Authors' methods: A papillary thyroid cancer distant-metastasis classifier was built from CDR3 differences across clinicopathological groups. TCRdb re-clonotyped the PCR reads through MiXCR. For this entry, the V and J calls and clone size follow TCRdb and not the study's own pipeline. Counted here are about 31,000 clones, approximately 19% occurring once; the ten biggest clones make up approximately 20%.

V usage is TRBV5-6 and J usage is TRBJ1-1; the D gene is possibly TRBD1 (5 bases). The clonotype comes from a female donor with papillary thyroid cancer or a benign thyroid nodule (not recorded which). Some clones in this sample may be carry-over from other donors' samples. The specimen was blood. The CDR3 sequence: CASNPQGWGRSYTEAFF. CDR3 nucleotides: TGTGCCAGCAACCCCCAGGGATGGGGTCGAAGTTATACTGAAGCTTTCTTT.